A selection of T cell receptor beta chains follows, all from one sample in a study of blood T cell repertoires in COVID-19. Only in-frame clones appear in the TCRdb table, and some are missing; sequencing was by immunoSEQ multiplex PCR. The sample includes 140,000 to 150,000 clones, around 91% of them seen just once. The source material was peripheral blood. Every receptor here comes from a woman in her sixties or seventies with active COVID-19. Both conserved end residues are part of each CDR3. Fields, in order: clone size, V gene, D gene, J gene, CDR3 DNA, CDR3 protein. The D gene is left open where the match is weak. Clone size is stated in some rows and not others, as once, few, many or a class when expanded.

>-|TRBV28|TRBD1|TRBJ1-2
TGTGCCAGCAGTTTGGGACAGGGGACCTATGGCTACACCTTC
CASSLGQGTYGYTF
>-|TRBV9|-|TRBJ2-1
TGTGCCAGCAGCGTAGGCGTAGGGGATGAGCAGTTCTTC
CASSVGVGDEQFF
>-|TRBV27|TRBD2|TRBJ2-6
TGTGCCACCCGTGCAGCGGGAAACTCTGGGGCCAACGTCCTGACTTTC
CATRAAGNSGANVLTF
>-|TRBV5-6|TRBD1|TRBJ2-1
TGTGCCAGCAGCTTGGTGGGGACAGCAGCCTACAATGAGCAGTTCTTC
CASSLVGTAAYNEQFF
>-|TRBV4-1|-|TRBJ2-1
TGCGCCAGCAGCCAACTTTGGCTAGAGAGCAATGAGCAGTTCTTC
CASSQLWLESNEQFF
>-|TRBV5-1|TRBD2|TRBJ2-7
TGCGCCAGCACCTACGGGACTAGCGGCCCCTACGAGCAGTACTTC
CASTYGTSGPYEQYF
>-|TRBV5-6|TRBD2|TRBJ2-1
TGTGCCAGCAGCTTGATGAGCGGGAGGGCCGGAAATGAGCAGTTCTTC
CASSLMSGRAGNEQFF
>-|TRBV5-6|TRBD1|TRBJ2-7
TGTGCCAGCAGCTTGGTTCCCAGGACAGGGTTCTACGAGCAGTACTTC
CASSLVPRTGFYEQYF
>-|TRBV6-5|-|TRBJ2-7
TGTGCCAGCAGTCTGACAGAACCCTACGAGCAGTACTTC
CASSLTEPYEQYF
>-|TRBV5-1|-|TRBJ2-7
TGCGCCAGCAGCTTGGTCGGCTCCTACGAGCAGTACTTC
CASSLVGSYEQYF
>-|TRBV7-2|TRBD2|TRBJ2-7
TGTGCCAGCAGAACGGGACTAGCTAGCGAGCAGTACTTC
CASRTGLASEQYF
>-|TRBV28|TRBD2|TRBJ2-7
TGTGCCAGCAGTTTACTAGCGGGAGACGAGCAGTACTTC
CASSLLAGDEQYF
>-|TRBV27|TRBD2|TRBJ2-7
TGTGCCAGCTGGGCCTCCGGGGCGGGAGGGCCCTACGAGCAGTACTTC
CASWASGAGGPYEQYF
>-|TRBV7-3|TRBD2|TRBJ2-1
TGTGCCAGCAGCTTAACCAGCGGGAGGGCCGGTGAGCAGTTCTTC
CASSLTSGRAGEQFF
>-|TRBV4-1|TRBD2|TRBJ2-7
TGCGCCAGCAGCCAAGAAGGGACTAGCGGGAGAACCGAGCAGTACTTC
CASSQEGTSGRTEQYF
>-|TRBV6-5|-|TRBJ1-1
TGTGCCAGCAGTTACGGAGAGGACACTGAAGCTTTCTTT
CASSYGEDTEAFF
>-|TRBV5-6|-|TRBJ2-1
TGTGCCAGCAGCCTGCCCGGTTGGCGGGTGTACTACAATGAGCAGTTCTTC
CASSLPGWRVYYNEQFF
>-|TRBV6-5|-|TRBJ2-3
TGTGCCAGCAGGAAAGGGGGCACAGATACGCAGTATTTT
CASRKGGTDTQYF
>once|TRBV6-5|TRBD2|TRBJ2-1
TGTGCCAGCAGTTCGAGGACTAGCGGCAATGAGCAGTTCTTC
CASSSRTSGNEQFF
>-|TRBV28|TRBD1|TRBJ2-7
TGTGCCAGCAGTCCCCTGGGCCAGGGGGCTTACGAGCAGTACTTC
CASSPLGQGAYEQYF